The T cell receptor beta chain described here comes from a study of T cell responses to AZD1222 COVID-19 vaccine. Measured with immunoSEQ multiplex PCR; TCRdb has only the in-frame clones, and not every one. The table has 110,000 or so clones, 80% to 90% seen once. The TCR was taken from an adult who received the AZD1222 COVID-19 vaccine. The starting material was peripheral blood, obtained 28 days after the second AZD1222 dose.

The CDR3 is CASSPGAGVMFF. In nucleotides, the CDR3 is TGTGCCAGCAGCCCGGGGGCAGGGGTGATGTTTTTT. V is TRBV3-1 (or the pseudogene TRBV3-2) and J is TRBJ2-2; D might be TRBD1 or TRBD2, each matching 6 bases. CDR1 is LGHDT and CDR2 is YNNKEL in the germline V gene (reference sequence). V was pared by 4 bases and J by 15 bases, with 15 bases between. This CDR3 comprises 12 residues.